The 22 T cell receptor beta chains given below trace back to one sample, sequenced in a study of T cell responses to AZD1222 COVID-19 vaccine. The protocol was immunoSEQ multiplex PCR, while the TCRdb copy is restricted to in-frame clones and leaves out a portion. The table shows 140,000 to 150,000 clones, with about 90% occurring only once. The sequencing here drew on peripheral blood, taken 28 days after the second AZD1222 dose. The receptors derive from an adult who received the AZD1222 COVID-19 vaccine.

This rearrangement joins TRBV5-4 to TRBJ1-6; D unresolved. The CDR3 runs to 15 residues. Between the trimmed V and J ends, which lost 4 bases and 8 bases, there was a span of 16 bases. In germline, CDR1 is SGHNT, CDR2 YYREEE (reference sequence). The CDR3 nucleotides are TGTGCCAGCAGCGTAGCCGGGGTTTCTTATTCACCCCTCCACTTT. Translation: CASSVAGVSYSPLHF. Drawing the rest from reference TRBV5-4 and TRBJ1-6, the complete variable domain is ETGVTQSPTHLIKTRGQQVTLRCSSQSGHNTVSWYQQALGQGPQFIFQYYREEENGRGNFPPRFSGLQFPNYSSELNVNALELDDSALYLCASSVAGVSYSPLHFGNGTRLTVT.

This chain uses TRBV4-1 with TRBJ1-3, with D uncertain. Germline V CDR1 and CDR2: MGHRA, YSYEKL. V dropped 3 bases and J dropped 3 bases, with 6 bases sitting between them. This CDR3 spans 13 amino acids. CDR3 DNA sequence: TGCGCCAGCAGCCAGATGCATGGAAACACCATATATTTT. The encoded protein is CASSQMHGNTIYF.

CDR3 sequence reads: CASSNPGRVNEKLFF. The CDR3 nucleotides read TGTGCCAGCAGCAACCCGGGACGGGTTAATGAAAAACTGTTTTTT. V usage is TRBV11-2 and J usage is TRBJ1-4, with TRBD1 as a possible D gene (5 bases). Trimming left V 5 bases short and J 4 bases short, with 14 bases between. The germline CDR1 and CDR2 sequences are SGHAT and FQNNGV. The CDR3 is 15 amino acids.

The J gene is TRBJ2-2, the V gene TRBV29-1; D not resolved. Germline CDR1 SQVTM, CDR2 ANQGSEA. This CDR3 comprises 12 residues. V shed 3 bases and J shed 7 bases, with 9 bases lying between them. CDR3 protein: CSVDRWDGELFF. In DNA, the CDR3 is TGCAGCGTTGATAGGTGGGACGGGGAGCTGTTTTTT.

The V gene is TRBV25-1, the J gene TRBJ1-6, with a tentative D call TRBD1 (5 bases). The V and J ends lost 8 bases and 8 bases respectively, with 16 bases between them. CDR1 MGHDK and CDR2 SYGVNS come from the germline V gene. The CDR3 is 14 residues long. The DNA of the CDR3 is TGTGCCAGCCGACGGACGGGGGAACATTCACCCCTCCACTTT. The encoded protein is CASRRTGEHSPLHF.

The chain joins TRBV19 to TRBJ2-7, with unresolved D. With 7 bases removed from V and 9 bases from J, the gap between germline ends came to 22 bases. CDR1 and CDR2 from the germline V gene are LNHDA and SQIVND (reference sequence). This CDR3 contains 14 residues. The CDR3 bases are TGTGCCAGTAATTACCCCTGGCAAATTGGTTGGCAGTACTTC. Protein product: CASNYPWQIGWQYF.

The chain recombines TRBV28 with TRBJ1-3; D is ambiguous. CDR3 length: 12 residues. Trimming removed 10 bases at V and 2 bases at J, with 9 bases between. Germline CDR1 MDHEN, CDR2 SYDVKM. Here the CDR3 reads CAIVDTGNTIYF. The CDR3 DNA is TGTGCCATCGTCGACACTGGAAACACCATATATTTT.

The CDR3 region has the DNA TGTGCCAGCATGGGTCTGGAGCCCCAGCATTTT. The encoded protein is CASMGLEPQHF. V gene TRBV6-5 combines with J gene TRBJ1-5; no clear D. CDR3 length: 11 residues. The germline V gene has CDR1 MNHEY and CDR2 SVGAGI. Trimming cost V 7 bases and J 8 bases, with 9 bases left between them.

The chain has TRBV20-1 and TRBJ1-1; D is undetermined. V lost 3 bases, J lost 0 bases, and 8 bases lay in between. There are 13 residues in the CDR3. In germline, CDR1 is DFQATT, CDR2 SNEGSKA (reference sequence). The CDR3: CSASWHLNTEAFF. The CDR3, as DNA: TGCAGTGCTAGTTGGCACCTGAACACTGAAGCTTTCTTT.

This chain uses TRBV5-5 with TRBJ1-3; D unresolved. CDR1 is SGHKS and CDR2 is YYEKEE in the germline V gene (reference sequence). The CDR3 spans 12 residues. V was cut by 2 bases and J by 4 bases, with 4 bases left in between. The DNA of the CDR3 is TGTGCCAGCAGCTTCTTGGGAAACACCATATATTTT. Encoded protein: CASSFLGNTIYF.

The chain is built from TRBV5-5 and TRBJ1-3; D is ambiguous. The length of the CDR3 is 13 residues. V lost 4 bases to trimming and J lost 2 bases, with 7 bases between them. CDR1 SGHKS and CDR2 YYEKEE come from the germline V gene (reference sequence). The CDR3 region has the DNA TGTGCCAGCAGCGTCTCCCCTGGAAACACCATATATTTT. Amino acids: CASSVSPGNTIYF.

The chain recombines TRBV7-2 with TRBJ1-6; TRBD1 is a possible D gene (6 bases). Trimming cost V 10 bases and J 8 bases, with 15 bases left between them. Germline assignment: CDR1 SGHTA and CDR2 FQGNSA. The CDR3 is made up of 13 amino acids. The CDR3 here is CAIEGGGYSPLHF. The CDR3 DNA follows: TGTGCCATAGAAGGGGGGGGATATTCACCCCTCCACTTT.

The chain combines TRBV28 with TRBJ2-7, with D possibly being TRBD1 or TRBD2 (5 bases each). Germline CDR1 and CDR2: MDHEN and SYDVKM. V lost 5 bases, J lost 1 base, and 15 bases lay in between. This CDR3 comprises 15 residues. CDR3 DNA: TGTGCCAGCAGTGGGGGTTGGACATCATCCTACGAGCAGTACTTC. Protein product: CASSGGWTSSYEQYF.

V and J are TRBV5-1 and TRBJ2-1; 7 nucleotides match TRBD1. The germline V gene encodes CDR1 SGHRS and CDR2 YFSETQ. V trimming: 3 bases; J trimming: 4 bases; junction bases outside the gene matches: 7. This CDR3 contains 15 residues. The CDR3 bases are TGCGCCAGCAGCTCAAGACAGGGTAGATACAATGAGCAGTTCTTC. This sequence encodes CASSSRQGRYNEQFF. Together with reference TRBV5-1 and TRBJ2-1, the CDR3 gives the full variable domain: KAGVTQTPRYLIKTRGQQVTLSCSPISGHRSVSWYQQTPGQGLQFLFEYFSETQRNKGNFPGRFSGRQFSNSRSEMNVSTLELGDSALYLCASSSRQGRYNEQFFGPGTRLTVL.

The gene calls are TRBV5-1 and TRBJ2-3; 14 positions match TRBD2. Germline loops: CDR1 SGHRS, CDR2 YFSETQ. The CDR3 has 17 amino acids. V dropped 0 bases and J dropped 5; count of bases not matched to a gene: 5. The CDR3: CASSLDRLAGGGDTQYF. CDR3 DNA sequence: TGCGCCAGCAGCTTGGATCGACTAGCGGGAGGGGGAGATACGCAGTATTTT.

The chain employs TRBV15 and TRBJ1-1; D not certain. Germline CDR1 reads LNHNV; CDR2 reads YYDKDF (reference sequence). The CDR3 spans 14 residues. The V and J ends lost 3 bases and 0 bases respectively, with 8 bases between them. The CDR3 nucleotides are TGTGCCACCAGCAGCGGGCAGGTGAACACTGAAGCTTTCTTT. Encoded protein: CATSSGQVNTEAFF.

V is TRBV27 and J is TRBJ1-1, with TRBD1 as a possible D gene (6 bases). The V and J ends lost 7 bases and 1 base respectively, with 16 bases between them. CDR3 length: 15 amino acids. Germline V lookup: CDR1 MNHEY, CDR2 SMNVEV (reference sequence). CDR3 bases: TGTGCCAGCAAGGAGGGACATAGCCGGAACACTGAAGCTTTCTTT. Translated: CASKEGHSRNTEAFF.

The chain carries TRBV19 and TRBJ2-7; 12 nucleotides line up with TRBD1. J lost 5 bases, V lost 10 bases, and 6 bases had no gene match. Germline V gene lookup returns CDR1 LNHDA and CDR2 SQIVND (reference sequence). This CDR3 has 13 amino acids. The CDR3 is CATRDRGLDEQYF. In DNA form, the CDR3 reads TGTGCCACCAGGGACAGGGGGCTCGACGAGCAGTACTTC. Full variable domain (remainder filled in from reference TRBV19 and TRBJ2-7): DGGITQSPKYLFRKEGQNVTLSCEQNLNHDAMYWYRQDPGQGLRLIYYSQIVNDFQKGDIAEGYSVSREKKESFPLTVTSAQKNPTAFYLCATRDRGLDEQYFGPGTRLTVT.

The rearrangement links TRBV27 to TRBJ2-1; 7 bases map to TRBD1. Germline CDR1 reads MNHEY; CDR2 reads SMNVEV (reference sequence). This CDR3 spans 15 amino acids. V lost 5 bases, J lost 3 bases, and 7 bases stayed unmatched. The CDR3 region is CASSADRRVYNEQFF. CDR3 sequence (DNA): TGTGCCAGCAGTGCGGACAGGCGTGTCTACAATGAGCAGTTCTTC.

The chain carries TRBV13 and TRBJ1-6; the match to TRBD1 covers 10 bases. Trimming removed 3 bases from V and 11 bases from J; junction bases left unmatched: 7. The CDR3 extends over 15 amino acids. Germline-derived CDR1 and CDR2 are PRHDT and FYEKMQ (reference sequence). The CDR3 region is CASSLRTGGQPPLHF. The CDR3 DNA is TGTGCCAGCAGCTTGCGGACAGGGGGACAACCACCCCTCCACTTT. Full variable domain (missing parts from reference TRBV13 and TRBJ1-6): AAGVIQSPRHLIKEKRETATLKCYPIPRHDTVYWYQQGPGQDPQFLISFYEKMQSDKGSIPDRFSAQQFSDYHSELNMSSLELGDSALYFCASSLRTGGQPPLHFGNGTRLTVT.

V is TRBV6-2 or TRBV6-3 and J is TRBJ2-4; maybe TRBD2 (5 bases). V gave up 2 bases and J gave up 9 bases, with 8 bases separating them. The CDR3 runs to 12 residues. Germline loops: CDR1 MNHEY, CDR2 SVGEGT. CDR3 DNA: TGTGCCAGCAGTTACGCGGCGGGCATTCAGTACTTC. Protein: CASSYAAGIQYF.

The chain links TRBV19 to TRBJ2-1; the match to TRBD2 covers 7 bases. Germline assignment: CDR1 LNHDA and CDR2 SQIVND (reference sequence). V lost 8 bases and J lost 6; bases outside the gene matches: 1. The CDR3 totals 11 residues. CDR3 sequence reads: CASRTSNEQFF. The DNA of the CDR3 is TGTGCCAGTCGGACTAGCAATGAGCAGTTCTTC.